A single sample gave rise to the 10 T cell receptor beta chains below, sequenced in a study of Graves' ophthalmopathy and Graves' hyperthyroidism. The sequenced template was RNA, covering the TCR beta CDR3 region. HTBI primers primed a first-round RT-PCR, and a second-round multiplex PCR followed. From the multiplex PCR reads, TCRdb called clonotypes with MiXCR, one entry per CDR3 protein. In the table there are 340,000 or so distinct CDR3 sequences, roughly 16% of which are singletons. Sequenced material: peripheral blood. These receptors all stem from an adult man with Graves' ophthalmopathy.

This clonotype was recorded at least ten times. This chain uses TRBV7-2 with TRBJ2-5; D unclear. The CDR3 is made up of 13 amino acids. Trimming stripped 6 bases from V and 5 bases from J, with 13 bases between. Germline V gives CDR1 SGHTA, CDR2 FQGNSA. The CDR3 region is CASRLLLGETQYF. The DNA of the CDR3 is TGTGCCAGCAGACTATTATTAGGGGAGACCCAGTACTTC.

The CDR3 DNA reads TGTGCCAGCAGTGGGGGGGGTCACTATGGCTACACCTTC. Its translation is CASSGGGHYGYTF. The chain has TRBV12-3 or TRBV12-4 and TRBJ1-2; possible D gene TRBD1, 5 bases. With 5 bases removed from V and 3 bases from J, the gap between germline ends came to 10 bases. The CDR3 runs 13 residues.

This clonotype appeared many times. The V gene is TRBV27, the J gene TRBJ2-5; D may be TRBD1 (7 bases). The germline gives CDR1 MNHEY, CDR2 SMNVEV (reference sequence). Trimming removed 3 bases at V and 1 base at J, with 12 bases between. The CDR3 is 15 residues long. The CDR3 nucleotides read TGTGCCAGCAGTTTGGAGGGACAGATCCAAGAGACCCAGTACTTC. This encodes CASSLEGQIQETQYF.

This clonotype was seen many times. The CDR3 region is CASSLYGGSGQPQHF. DNA of the CDR3: TGTGCCAGCAGCTTATATGGGGGTTCGGGTCAGCCCCAGCATTTT. The chain uses TRBV7-3 and TRBJ1-5; perhaps TRBD1 as D (5 bases). The CDR3 is made up of 15 amino acids. Germline CDR1 and CDR2: SGHTA and FQGTGA. V was shortened by 2 bases and J by 6 bases, with 14 bases between the two germline ends.

This chain's CDR3 is CASSLSRRKDTEAFF. The CDR3 coding sequence is TGTGCCAGCAGTTTATCTCGGAGGAAGGACACTGAAGCTTTCTTT. The chain employs TRBV28 and TRBJ1-1; D unresolved. This CDR3 has 15 amino acids. V was shortened by 1 base and J by 3 bases, with 12 bases between the two germline ends. Germline V CDR1 and CDR2: MDHEN, SYDVKM.

Only a few counts were recorded for this clonotype. The chain is built from TRBV6-1 and TRBJ2-7; TRBD2 matches 11 bases. Per the germline V gene, CDR1 is MNHNS and CDR2 is SASEGT. V shed 3 bases, J shed 3 bases, and the junction held 7 bases outside the gene matches. This CDR3 is built from 16 residues. The DNA of the CDR3 is TGTGCCAGCAGTGACCTAACTAGCGGGGGACACTACGAGCAGTACTTC. This encodes CASSDLTSGGHYEQYF.

This clonotype was counted at least ten times. V gene TRBV24-1 combines with J gene TRBJ2-5, with D perhaps matching TRBD2 (7 bases). Looked up from germline, CDR1 is KGHDR and CDR2 is SFDVKD. Trimming took off 1 base at V and 5 bases at J, with 13 bases between the two ends. This CDR3 is 15 amino acids long. CDR3 DNA sequence: TGTGCCACCAGTGATTTATCGGGGGGCCGGGAGACCCAGTACTTC. This codes for CATSDLSGGRETQYF.

The chain joins TRBV27 to TRBJ2-7; D gene unclear. The CDR3 contains 13 residues. In germline, CDR1 is MNHEY, CDR2 SMNVEV (reference sequence). The V and J ends lost 2 bases and 2 bases respectively, with 7 bases between them. CDR3 DNA: TGTGCCAGCAGTTTAGCAGAAACCTACGAGCAGTACTTC. Protein: CASSLAETYEQYF.

This clonotype has a count of ten or more. This chain connects TRBV5-1 to TRBJ1-1, with 9 nucleotides matching TRBD1. Germline trimming cut 4 bases from V and 5 bases from J; bases unmatched to any gene: 15. The length of the CDR3 is 17 residues. Germline V gene sequence: CDR1 SGHRS, CDR2 YFSETQ. The CDR3 DNA follows: TGCGCCAGCAGCCCCGGCCGGGACAGGGAGGTGGGTACTGAAGCTTTCTTT. This gives the protein CASSPGRDREVGTEAFF.

This clonotype has ten or more counts. This chain links TRBV12-3 or TRBV12-4 with TRBJ1-3, with TRBD1 identical over 8 bases. The CDR3 length is 15 residues. With 6 bases clipped from V and 0 bases from J, the junction kept 4 bases outside the gene matches. CDR3 in amino acids: CASSGTGDSGNTIYF. The CDR3 DNA follows: TGTGCCAGCAGCGGGACAGGCGACTCTGGAAACACCATATATTTT.